The 13 T cell receptor beta chains below all came from one sample that was sequenced in a study of blood T cell repertoires in COVID-19. Clones were read by immunoSEQ multiplex PCR, and TCRdb kept only the in-frame ones, dropping some. The sample has around 80,000 clones; 84% are singletons. Sequencing was carried out using peripheral blood. All receptors come from a human donor in a cohort sampled during active COVID-19.

This rearrangement joins TRBV18 to TRBJ1-4; 9 bases line up with TRBD1. CDR1 is KGHSH and CDR2 is LQKENI in the germline V gene. Unmatched junction bases numbered 8, after V lost 5 bases and J lost 1 base. The length of the CDR3 is 17 residues. The CDR3 sequence is CASSSTGGSQTNEKLFF. The DNA for the CDR3 is TGTGCCAGCTCATCGACAGGGGGATCGCAAACTAATGAAAAACTGTTTTTT. The full variable domain, its missing parts supplied by reference TRBV18 and TRBJ1-4, is NAGVMQNPRHLVRRRGQEARLRCSPMKGHSHVYWYRQLPEEGLKFMVYLQKENIIDESGMPKERFSAEFPKEGPSILRIQQVVRGDSAAYFCASSSTGGSQTNEKLFFGSGTQLSVL.

The gene calls are TRBV3-1 (or the pseudogene TRBV3-2) and TRBJ1-1, with D unclear. Trimming pared 0 bases from V and 5 bases from J, leaving 7 bases between. The CDR3 consists of 13 residues. Germline assignment: CDR1 LGHDT and CDR2 YNNKEL (reference sequence). CDR3 protein: CASSQEKRTEAFF. DNA of the CDR3: TGTGCCAGCAGCCAAGAAAAGAGGACTGAAGCTTTCTTT.

The J gene is TRBJ2-1, the V gene TRBV19, with 8 bases fitting TRBD1. The V segment lost 7 bases and the J segment 1 base; nucleotides outside the gene matches: 6. The V gene's germline CDR1 is LNHDA and CDR2 SQIVND (reference sequence). This CDR3 region has 15 residues. CDR3 amino acids: CASTRDRSSYNEQFF. CDR3 in DNA: TGTGCCAGTACCAGGGACAGGAGTTCCTACAATGAGCAGTTCTTC.

The V and J genes are TRBV20-1 and TRBJ1-2; D is unclear. CDR1 and CDR2 from the germline V gene are DFQATT and SNEGSKA (reference sequence). V was pared by 4 bases and J by 8 bases, with 11 bases between. This CDR3 is 11 amino acids long. The chain's CDR3 is CSANVPVGYTF. CDR3 sequence (DNA): TGCAGTGCTAACGTACCAGTCGGCTACACCTTC.

This chain uses TRBV19 with TRBJ1-5; weak D call: TRBD1 (5 bases). V was shortened by 5 bases and J by 0 bases, with 11 bases between the two germline ends. From germline, CDR1 is LNHDA and CDR2 SQIVND (reference sequence). The CDR3 runs 15 residues. This CDR3 is CASSFADTSNQPQHF. Written as DNA, the CDR3 is TGTGCCAGTAGTTTCGCGGACACTAGCAATCAGCCCCAGCATTTT.

This clone was detected a few times. The V gene is TRBV24-1, the J gene TRBJ2-1; 8 nucleotides match TRBD1. The CDR3 length is 16 residues. Germline CDR1 reads KGHDR; CDR2 reads SFDVKD. The trim removed 0 bases at V and 7 bases at J, leaving 7 bases unmatched. CDR3 DNA sequence: TGTGCCACCAGTGATTTGGGACAGGGTACGGGAAATGAGCAGTTCTTC. Its protein product is CATSDLGQGTGNEQFF.

The V and J genes are TRBV11-2 and TRBJ2-5; D is perhaps TRBD1 (6 bases). The CDR3 covers 15 residues. V was cut by 5 bases and J by 2 bases, with 15 bases left in between. Germline assignment: CDR1 SGHAT and CDR2 FQNNGV. DNA for the CDR3: TGTGCCAGCAGCGAAACAGGGTATGGGCAAGAGACCCAGTACTTC. It codes for CASSETGYGQETQYF.

J is TRBJ1-1 and V is TRBV7-9, with 7 bases that match TRBD1. In germline, CDR1 is SEHNR, CDR2 FQNEAQ (reference sequence). The CDR3 has 15 residues. The ends lost 4 bases at V and 2 bases at J; junction bases unmatched: 7. The CDR3 region is CASSSQGQVNTEAFF. In nucleotides, the CDR3 is TGTGCCAGCAGCTCCCAAGGACAGGTCAACACTGAAGCTTTCTTT.

V is TRBV11-2 and J is TRBJ1-1, with D possibly matching TRBD1 (6 bases). Germline V gene lookup returns CDR1 SGHAT and CDR2 FQNNGV. This CDR3 spans 15 amino acids. Trimming pared 5 bases from V and 4 bases from J, leaving 17 bases between. The CDR3 bases are TGTGCCAGCAGCCCTCCAGGGGATCTATTCACTGAAGCTTTCTTT. This gives the protein CASSPPGDLFTEAFF.

The chain has TRBV19 and TRBJ2-1; 7 bases align to TRBD1. The CDR3 consists of 21 residues. V trimming: 0 bases; J trimming: 0 bases; junction bases outside the gene matches: 17. Germline CDR1 reads LNHDA; CDR2 reads SQIVND (reference sequence). CDR3 nucleotides: TGTGCCAGTAGTATAGATGGTAGGGGGACAGAAAGTTTGAGCTCCTACAATGAGCAGTTCTTC. Translated: CASSIDGRGTESLSSYNEQFF.

This chain connects TRBV2 to TRBJ2-1; unclear D gene. V lost 2 bases and J 7 bases, leaving 18 bases between the germline ends. The CDR3 consists of 16 residues. In germline, CDR1 is SNHLY, CDR2 FYNNEI. The DNA of the CDR3 is TGTGCCAGCAGTGAACGAGGTTCCTACGGTTTGAATGAGCAGTTCTTC. As protein: CASSERGSYGLNEQFF. The whole variable domain, filled in from reference TRBV2 and TRBJ2-1, reads EPEVTQTPSHQVTQMGQEVILRCVPISNHLYFYWYRQILGQKVEFLVSFYNNEISEKSEIFDDQFSVERPDGSNFTLKIRSTKLEDSAMYFCASSERGSYGLNEQFFGPGTRLTVL.

The rearrangement joins TRBV5-5 to TRBJ2-3, with D uncertain. This CDR3 is 13 amino acids long. Trimming cost V 0 bases and J 0 bases, with 2 bases left between them. Germline CDR1 is SGHKS and CDR2 is YYEKEE (reference sequence). The CDR3 here is CASSLASTDTQYF. The CDR3 DNA reads as TGTGCCAGCAGCTTGGCTAGCACAGATACGCAGTATTTT.

J is TRBJ1-1 and V is TRBV5-1, with TRBD1 identical over 9 bases. The CDR3 spans 18 residues. The germline gives CDR1 SGHRS, CDR2 YFSETQ. The ends lost 0 bases at V and 1 base at J; junction bases unmatched: 10. The CDR3 sequence: CASSLVGGTGIQNTEAFF. CDR3 nucleotides: TGCGCCAGCAGCTTGGTAGGCGGGACAGGGATCCAGAACACTGAAGCTTTCTTT.